Described below is a single T cell receptor beta chain sequence and its context. The sample comes from a study of blood T cell repertoires in COVID-19. Background on the study: Acute and convalescent COVID-19 specimens originated in the United States, Italy and Spain.

Sequencing used immunoSEQ multiplex PCR; TCRdb keeps in-frame clones, though not all of them. Of approximately 210,000 clones detected, 92% appear once; the ten largest clones hold about 1.3%. Between the trimmed V and J ends, which lost 7 bases and 10 bases, there was a span of 16 bases. The CDR3 has 12 residues. CDR1 and CDR2 from the germline V gene are GTSNPN and SVGIG (reference sequence). The sequence came from a man younger than 45 with acute or convalescent COVID-19. Sequencing was performed on peripheral blood. This rearrangement joins TRBV30 to TRBJ1-4; tentative D call: TRBD1 (5 bases). The CDR3 reads CASGRREGKLFF. The CDR3 DNA reads as TGTGCCTCGGGACGGAGGGAGGGAAAACTGTTTTTT. The whole variable domain, filled in from reference TRBV30 and TRBJ1-4, reads SQTIHQWPATLVQPVGSPLSLECTVEGTSNPNLYWYRQAAGRGLQLLFYSVGIGQISSEVPQNLSASRPQDRQFILSSKKLLLSDSGFYLCASGRREGKLFFGSGTQLSVL.